This T cell receptor beta chain was documented in a study of graft-versus-host responses after intestinal transplantation. About the study: Each patient got anti-thymocyte globulin induction, then tacrolimus and steroids for roughly 3 years.

Here immunoSEQ multiplex PCR was the method, and the copy in TCRdb shows in-frame clones only, minus some. The sample includes under 150,000 clones, 85% to 95% seen only once; the top ten take around 0.12%. Germline V gene sequence: CDR1 SGDLS, CDR2 YYNGEE. The trim removed 4 bases at V and 4 bases at J, leaving 4 bases unmatched. This CDR3 contains 15 residues. Note on this clone: The antigen is not known.

The sequence derives from a human donor who received an intestinal transplant. The material sequenced was unstimulated CD4+ T cells sorted from spleen or lymph node cells, taken before intestinal transplant. This sequence joins TRBV9 and TRBJ2-1, with 11 bases matching TRBD2. Here the CDR3 DNA reads TGTGCCAGCAGCCACATAGCGGGAGGGTACAATGAGCAGTTCTTC. It yields the protein CASSHIAGGYNEQFF.